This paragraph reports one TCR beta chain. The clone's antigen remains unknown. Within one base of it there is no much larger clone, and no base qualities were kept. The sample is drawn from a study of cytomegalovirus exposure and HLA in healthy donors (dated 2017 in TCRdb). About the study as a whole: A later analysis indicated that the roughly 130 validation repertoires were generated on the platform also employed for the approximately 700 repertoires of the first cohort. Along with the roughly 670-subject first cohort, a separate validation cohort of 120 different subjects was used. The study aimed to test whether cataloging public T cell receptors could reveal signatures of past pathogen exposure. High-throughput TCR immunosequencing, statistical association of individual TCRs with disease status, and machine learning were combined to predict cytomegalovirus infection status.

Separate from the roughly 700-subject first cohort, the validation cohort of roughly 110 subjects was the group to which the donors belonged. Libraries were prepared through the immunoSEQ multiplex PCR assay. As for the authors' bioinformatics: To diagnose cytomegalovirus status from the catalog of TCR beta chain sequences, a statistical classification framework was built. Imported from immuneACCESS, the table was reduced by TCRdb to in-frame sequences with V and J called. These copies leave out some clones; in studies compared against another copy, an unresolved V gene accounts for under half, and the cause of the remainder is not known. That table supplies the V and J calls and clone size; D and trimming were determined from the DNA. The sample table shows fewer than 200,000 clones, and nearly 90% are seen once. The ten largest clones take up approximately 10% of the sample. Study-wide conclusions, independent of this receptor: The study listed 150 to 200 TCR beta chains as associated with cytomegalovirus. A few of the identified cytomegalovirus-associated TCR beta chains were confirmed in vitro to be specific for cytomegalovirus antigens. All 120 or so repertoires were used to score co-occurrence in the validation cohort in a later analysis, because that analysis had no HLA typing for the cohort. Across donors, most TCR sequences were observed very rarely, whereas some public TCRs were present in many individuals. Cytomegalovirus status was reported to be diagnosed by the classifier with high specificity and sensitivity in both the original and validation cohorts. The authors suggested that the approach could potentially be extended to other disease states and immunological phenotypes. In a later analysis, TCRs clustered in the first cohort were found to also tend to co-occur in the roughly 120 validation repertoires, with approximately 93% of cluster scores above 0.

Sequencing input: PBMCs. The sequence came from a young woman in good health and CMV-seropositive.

The CDR3 reads CASSSGGAATETQYF. The nucleotide sequence is given as TGCGCCAGCAGCTCCGGAGGGGCCGCGACGGAGACCCAGTACTTC. The chain was built from TRBV5-1 and TRBJ2-5; TRBD2 might be the D gene, on 6 matching bases. The CDR3 goes from the cysteine to the phenylalanine over 15 residues. Only the CDR3 DNA stays, 45 bases, in frame from base 1. Per the germline V gene, SGHRS is the CDR1 and YFSETQ is the CDR2. Deletion took 3 bases off V and 5 bases off J, with a span of 17 bases between the germline ends.